This T cell receptor (beta chain) came from a study of blood T cell repertoires in COVID-19. Clones were read by immunoSEQ multiplex PCR, and TCRdb kept only the in-frame ones, dropping some. The table shows 370,000 or so clones, with approximately 89% occurring only once. Study members were between roughly 18 and 100 years old and lived in some 26 US regions. Allocation to cohorts depended on clinical history reported by the participants. From germline, CDR1 is SGHDT and CDR2 YYEEEE. Trimming took 3 bases from V and 1 from J, leaving 16 bases between them. This CDR3 has 16 amino acids. This clonotype was sampled from a young man who had recovered from COVID-19. V and J are TRBV5-6 and TRBJ1-1, with TRBD1 as a possible D gene (6 bases). The sample comprised PBMCs or T cells enriched from blood (not recorded which). CDR3 amino acids: CASSSLGGRGNTEAFF. The CDR3 nucleotides read TGTGCCAGCAGCTCCCTTGGGGGCAGGGGGAACACTGAAGCTTTCTTT.